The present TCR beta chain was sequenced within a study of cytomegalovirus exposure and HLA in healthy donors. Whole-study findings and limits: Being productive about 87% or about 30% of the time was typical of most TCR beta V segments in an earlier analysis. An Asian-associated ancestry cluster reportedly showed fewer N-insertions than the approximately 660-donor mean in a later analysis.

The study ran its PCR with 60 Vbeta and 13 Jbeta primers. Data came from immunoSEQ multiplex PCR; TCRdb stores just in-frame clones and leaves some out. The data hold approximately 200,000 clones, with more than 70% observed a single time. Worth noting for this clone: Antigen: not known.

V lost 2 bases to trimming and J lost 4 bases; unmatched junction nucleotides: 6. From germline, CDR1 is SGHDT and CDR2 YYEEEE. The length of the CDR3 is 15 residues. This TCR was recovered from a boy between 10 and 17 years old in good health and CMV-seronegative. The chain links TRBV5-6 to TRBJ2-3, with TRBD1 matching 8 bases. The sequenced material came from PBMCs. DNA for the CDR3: TGTGCCAGCAGCTTATTAGGGACAGGAGCAGATACGCAGTATTTT. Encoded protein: CASSLLGTGADTQYF. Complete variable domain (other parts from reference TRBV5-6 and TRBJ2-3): DAGVTQSPTHLIKTRGQQVTLRCSPKSGHDTVSWYQQALGQGPQFIFQYYEEEERQRGNFPDRFSGHQFPNYSSELNVNALLLGDSALYLCASSLLGTGADTQYFGPGTRLTVL.